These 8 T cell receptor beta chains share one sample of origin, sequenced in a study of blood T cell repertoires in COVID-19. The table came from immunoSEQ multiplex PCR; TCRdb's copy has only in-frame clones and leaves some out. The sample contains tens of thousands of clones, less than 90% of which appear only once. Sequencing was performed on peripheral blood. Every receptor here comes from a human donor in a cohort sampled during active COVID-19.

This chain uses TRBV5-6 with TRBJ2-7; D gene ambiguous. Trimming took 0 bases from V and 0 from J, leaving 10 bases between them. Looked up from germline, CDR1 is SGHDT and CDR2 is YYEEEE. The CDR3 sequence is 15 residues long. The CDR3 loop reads CASSLGGGTSYEQYF. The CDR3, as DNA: TGTGCCAGCAGCTTGGGAGGTGGCACCTCCTACGAGCAGTACTTC.

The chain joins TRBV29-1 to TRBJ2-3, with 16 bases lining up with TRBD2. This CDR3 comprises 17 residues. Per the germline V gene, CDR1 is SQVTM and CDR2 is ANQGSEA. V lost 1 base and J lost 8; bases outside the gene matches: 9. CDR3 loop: CSVEGPGLAGGLGTQYF. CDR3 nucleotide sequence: TGCAGCGTTGAAGGTCCGGGACTAGCGGGAGGGCTCGGTACGCAGTATTTT.

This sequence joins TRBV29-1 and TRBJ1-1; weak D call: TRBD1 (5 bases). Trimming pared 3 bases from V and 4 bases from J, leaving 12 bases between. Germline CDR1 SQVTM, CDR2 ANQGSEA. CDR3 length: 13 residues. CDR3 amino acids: CSVDRRVGTEAFF. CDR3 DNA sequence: TGCAGCGTTGATCGCAGGGTGGGCACTGAAGCTTTCTTT.

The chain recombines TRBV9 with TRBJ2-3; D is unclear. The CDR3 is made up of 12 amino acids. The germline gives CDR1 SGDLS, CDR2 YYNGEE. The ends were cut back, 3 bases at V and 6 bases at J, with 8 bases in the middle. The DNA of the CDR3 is TGTGCCAGCAGCGCAACTATGGATACGCAGTATTTT. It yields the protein CASSATMDTQYF.

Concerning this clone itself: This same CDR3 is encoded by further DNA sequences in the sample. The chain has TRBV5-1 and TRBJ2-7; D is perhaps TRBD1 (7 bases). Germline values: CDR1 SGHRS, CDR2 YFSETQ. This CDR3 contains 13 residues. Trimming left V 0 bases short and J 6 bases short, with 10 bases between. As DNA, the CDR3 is TGCGCCAGCAGCTTGGGACAGGGAGGCGAGCAGTACTTC. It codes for CASSLGQGGEQYF.

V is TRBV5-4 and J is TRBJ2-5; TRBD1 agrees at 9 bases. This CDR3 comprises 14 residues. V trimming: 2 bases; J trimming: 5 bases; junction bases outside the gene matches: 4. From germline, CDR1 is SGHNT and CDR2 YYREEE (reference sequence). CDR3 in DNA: TGTGCCAGCAGCTTATGGGACAGGGCCGAGACCCAGTACTTC. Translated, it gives CASSLWDRAETQYF.

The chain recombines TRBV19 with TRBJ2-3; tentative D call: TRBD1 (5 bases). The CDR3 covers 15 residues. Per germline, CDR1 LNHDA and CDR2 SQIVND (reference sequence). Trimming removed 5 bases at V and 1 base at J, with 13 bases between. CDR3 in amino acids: CASSPRVVGTDTQYF. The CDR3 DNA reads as TGTGCCAGTAGTCCCAGGGTAGTTGGCACAGATACGCAGTATTTT.

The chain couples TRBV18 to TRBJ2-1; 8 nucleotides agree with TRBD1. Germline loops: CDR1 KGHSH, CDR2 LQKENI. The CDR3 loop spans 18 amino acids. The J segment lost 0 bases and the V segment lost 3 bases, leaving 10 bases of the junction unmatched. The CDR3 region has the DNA TGTGCCAGCTCACCTAACCCGACTGGACAGGGCTCCTACAATGAGCAGTTCTTC. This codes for CASSPNPTGQGSYNEQFF.